This T cell receptor (beta chain) came from a study of CD8+ T cells in alopecia areata. At the level of the study: Twice daily, treated patients received 5 to 10 mg of oral tofacitinib.

The V gene lost 2 bases and the J gene lost 11 bases, with 15 bases spanning the gap. CDR3 length equals 12 residues. Germline CDR1 and CDR2: GTSNPN and SVGIG (reference sequence). Treatment reported: oral pan-JAK inhibitor, 5-10 mg twice daily. Alopecia areata patients gave lesional scalp punch biopsies and peripheral blood samples. Reverse transcribed after extraction, RNA yielded cDNA as the sequencing template. Data came from immunoSEQ multiplex PCR; TCRdb stores just in-frame clones and leaves some out. The table has under 150,000 clones, around 53% seen once. The genes are TRBV30 and TRBJ1-2, with D unclear. The receptor was derived from a human donor with alopecia areata. This sample comprised CD4+ T cells sorted from blood, obtained at week 4, from a patient treated with tofacitinib. The DNA for the CDR3 is TGTGCCTGGAGTTCCGGAGCCGCGAGGTACACCTTC. It translates to CAWSSGAARYTF.